This T cell receptor (beta chain) was found in a study of post-analysis software for immune sequencing data. The V gene lost 4 bases and the J gene lost 3 bases, with 13 bases spanning the gap. The CDR3 has 14 residues. The V gene's germline CDR1 is SGDLS and CDR2 YYNGEE. This clonotype was counted a few times. Its antigen is undetermined. The TCR beta cDNA libraries carried unique molecular identifiers. Between about 0.9 and 11 million T cells gave rise to hundreds of thousands of cDNA molecules. TCRdb re-called the PCR reads through MiXCR, storing one row per CDR3 protein. Of around 400,000 distinct CDR3 sequences listed, less than 40% are singletons. Study-wide points: Among 5 or 6 TRBV segments more frequent in patients than controls were TRBV5-6, TRBV5-1 and TRBV20-1. Strong co-clustering by F measure linked samples that shared a preparation batch. Versus controls, multiple sclerosis patients showed significantly lower diversity (normalized Chao1).

Material for sequencing was blood. V is TRBV9 and J is TRBJ1-1; D perhaps matches TRBD1 (5 bases). This receptor was taken from a girl under 18 with multiple sclerosis. The CDR3 sequence is CASSSRVGDTEAFF. CDR3 bases: TGTGCCAGCAGCTCAAGGGTGGGGGACACTGAAGCTTTCTTT.